The 5 T cell receptor beta chains presented below share a single source sample, sequenced in a study of blood T cell repertoires in COVID-19. Produced via immunoSEQ multiplex PCR; TCRdb's table is partial and in-frame only. The sample holds 150,000 to 200,000 clones, 86% seen once. The sequenced sample consisted of peripheral blood. The origin of the receptors is a man aged 65-85 years with acute or convalescent COVID-19.

This clone came up once. The chain couples TRBV3-1 (or the pseudogene TRBV3-2) to TRBJ1-5; D call uncertain. The germline CDR1 and CDR2 sequences are LGHDT and YNNKEL (reference sequence). The CDR3 consists of 11 residues. CDR3 DNA sequence: TGTGCAGCGGGCACCAATCAGCCCCAGCATTTT. The encoded protein is CAAGTNQPQHF.

The table lists this clone with a count of one. The chain is built from TRBV28 and TRBJ1-2, with 7 nucleotides matching TRBD1. The CDR3 totals 19 residues. CDR1 is MDHEN, CDR2 SYDVKM, per germline. The V gene end was trimmed by 6 bases and the J gene end by 0 bases; junction bases not matched to a gene: 19. CDR3 residues: CASSPPARAGGNSNYGYTF. Here the CDR3 DNA reads TGTGCCAGCAGCCCCCCGGCCCGGGCAGGGGGTAATTCTAACTATGGCTACACCTTC.

The CDR3 loop is CASSLAGGPVVGTGELFF. The CDR3 nucleotides read TGTGCCAGCAGCTTAGCGGGGGGGCCGGTCGTTGGCACCGGGGAGCTGTTTTTT. The rearrangement links TRBV7-8 to TRBJ2-2; D perhaps matches TRBD2 (7 bases). V was trimmed by 0 bases and J by 4 bases, leaving 18 bases between them. The CDR3 contains 18 residues. Germline V gene sequence: CDR1 SGHVS, CDR2 FQNEAQ.

J is TRBJ2-2 and V is TRBV29-1; 8 nucleotides match TRBD1. Unmatched junction bases numbered 4, after V lost 6 bases and J lost 4 bases. Germline V gene lookup returns CDR1 SQVTM and CDR2 ANQGSEA. The CDR3 spans 13 residues. CDR3 in amino acids: CSVNTGGTGELFF. The CDR3 DNA follows: TGCAGCGTAAATACAGGGGGCACCGGGGAGCTGTTTTTT.

This sequence joins TRBV5-1 and TRBJ2-1; 7 positions match TRBD2. The CDR3 extends over 15 amino acids. CDR1 and CDR2 from the germline V gene are SGHRS and YFSETQ. V was clipped by 2 bases and J by 3 bases; unmatched bases: 5. CDR3 DNA: TGCGCCAGCAGCTTTACGCGGGAGATCTACAATGAGCAGTTCTTC. Translating it yields CASSFTREIYNEQFF.